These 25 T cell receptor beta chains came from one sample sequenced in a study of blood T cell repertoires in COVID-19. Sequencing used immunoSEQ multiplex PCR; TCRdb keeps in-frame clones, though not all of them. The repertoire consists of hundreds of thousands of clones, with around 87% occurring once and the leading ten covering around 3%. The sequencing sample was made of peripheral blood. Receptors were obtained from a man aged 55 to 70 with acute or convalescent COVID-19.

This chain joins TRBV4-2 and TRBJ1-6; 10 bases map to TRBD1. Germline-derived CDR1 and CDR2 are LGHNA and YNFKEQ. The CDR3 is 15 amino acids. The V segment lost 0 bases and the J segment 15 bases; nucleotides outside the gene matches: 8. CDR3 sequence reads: CASSQDRDRGDNLHF. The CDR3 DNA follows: TGTGCCAGCAGCCAAGATAGGGACAGGGGTGATAACCTCCACTTT.

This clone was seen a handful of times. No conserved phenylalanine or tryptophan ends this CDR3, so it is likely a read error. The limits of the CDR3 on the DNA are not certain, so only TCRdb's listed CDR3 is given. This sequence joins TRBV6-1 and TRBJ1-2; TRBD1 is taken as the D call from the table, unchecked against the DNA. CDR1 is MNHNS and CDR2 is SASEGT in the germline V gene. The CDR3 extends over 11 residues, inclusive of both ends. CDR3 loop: CASSEGAAAYA.

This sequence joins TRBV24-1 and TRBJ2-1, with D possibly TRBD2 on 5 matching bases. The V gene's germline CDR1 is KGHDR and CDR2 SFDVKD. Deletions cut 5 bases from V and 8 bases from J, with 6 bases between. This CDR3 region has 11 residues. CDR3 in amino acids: CATSVRDEQFF. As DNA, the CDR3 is TGTGCCACCAGTGTGCGGGATGAGCAGTTCTTC.

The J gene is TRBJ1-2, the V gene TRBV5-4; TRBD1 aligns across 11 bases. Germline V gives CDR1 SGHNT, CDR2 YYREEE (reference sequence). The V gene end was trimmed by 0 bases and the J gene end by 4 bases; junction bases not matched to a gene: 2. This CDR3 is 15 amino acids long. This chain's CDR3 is CASSLGGQGVYGYTF. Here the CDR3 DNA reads TGTGCCAGCAGCTTGGGGGGACAGGGGGTCTATGGCTACACCTTC.

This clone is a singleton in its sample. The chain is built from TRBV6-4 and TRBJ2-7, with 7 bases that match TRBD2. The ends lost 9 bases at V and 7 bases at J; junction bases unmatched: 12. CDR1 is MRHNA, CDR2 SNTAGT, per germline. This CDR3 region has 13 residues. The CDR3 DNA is TGTGCCAGGGGGTCGGGGAGGGGAAGGGAGCAGTACTTC. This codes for CARGSGRGREQYF.

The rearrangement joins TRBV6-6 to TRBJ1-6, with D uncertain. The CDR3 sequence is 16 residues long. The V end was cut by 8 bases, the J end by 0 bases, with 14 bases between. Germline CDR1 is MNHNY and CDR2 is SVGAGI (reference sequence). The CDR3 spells CASVEDRSSYNSPLHF. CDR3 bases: TGTGCCAGCGTGGAAGACCGGAGCTCCTATAATTCACCCCTCCACTTT.

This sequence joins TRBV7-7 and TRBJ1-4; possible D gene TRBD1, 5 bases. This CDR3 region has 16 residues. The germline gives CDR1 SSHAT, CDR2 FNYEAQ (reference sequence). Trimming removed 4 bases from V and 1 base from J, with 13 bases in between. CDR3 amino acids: CASSYPRQGTNEKLFF. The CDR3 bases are TGTGCCAGCAGCTATCCCCGCCAGGGAACTAATGAAAAACTGTTTTTT. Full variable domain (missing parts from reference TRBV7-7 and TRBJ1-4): GAGVSQSPRYKVTKRGQDVTLRCDPISSHATLYWYQQALGQGPEFLTYFNYEAQPDKSGLPSDRFSAERPEGSISTLTIQRTEQRDSAMYRCASSYPRQGTNEKLFFGSGTQLSVL.

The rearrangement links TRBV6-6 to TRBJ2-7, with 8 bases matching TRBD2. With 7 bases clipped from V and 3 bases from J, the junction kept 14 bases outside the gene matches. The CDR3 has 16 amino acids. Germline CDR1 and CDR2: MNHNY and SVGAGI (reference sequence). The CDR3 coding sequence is TGTGCCAGCACCCCCGGGGGGGGCGCGCTGGTCTACGAGCAGTACTTC. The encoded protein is CASTPGGGALVYEQYF.

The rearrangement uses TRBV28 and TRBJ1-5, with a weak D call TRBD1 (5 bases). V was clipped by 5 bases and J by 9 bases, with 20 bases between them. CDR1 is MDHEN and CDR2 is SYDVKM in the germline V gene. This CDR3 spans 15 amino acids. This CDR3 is CASSPPGVGVRPQHF. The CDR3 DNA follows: TGTGCCAGCAGTCCACCGGGGGTTGGAGTACGGCCCCAGCATTTT.

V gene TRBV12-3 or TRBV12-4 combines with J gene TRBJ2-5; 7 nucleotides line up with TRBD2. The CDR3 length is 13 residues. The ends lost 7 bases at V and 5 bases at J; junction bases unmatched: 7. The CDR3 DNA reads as TGTGCCAGCATGGTCGGGGGAGGGGAGACCCAGTACTTC. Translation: CASMVGGGETQYF.

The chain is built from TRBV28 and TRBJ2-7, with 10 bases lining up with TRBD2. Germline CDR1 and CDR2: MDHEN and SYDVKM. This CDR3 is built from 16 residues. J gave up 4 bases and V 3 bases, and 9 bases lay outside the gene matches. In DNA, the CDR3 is TGTGCCAGCAGTTTGACGACTCTAGCGGGGGTTTACGAGCAGTACTTC. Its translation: CASSLTTLAGVYEQYF.

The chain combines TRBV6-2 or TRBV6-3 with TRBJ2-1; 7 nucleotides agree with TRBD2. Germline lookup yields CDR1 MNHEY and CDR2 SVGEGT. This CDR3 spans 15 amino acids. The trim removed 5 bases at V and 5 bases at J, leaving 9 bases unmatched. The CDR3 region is CASSPWRAGDNEQFF. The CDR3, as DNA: TGTGCCAGCAGTCCCTGGCGGGCGGGAGACAATGAGCAGTTCTTC.

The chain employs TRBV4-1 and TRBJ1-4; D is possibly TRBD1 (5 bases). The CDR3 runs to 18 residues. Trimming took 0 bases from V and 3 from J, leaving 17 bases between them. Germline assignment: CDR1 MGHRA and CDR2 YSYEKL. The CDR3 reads CASSQDWQAAGANEKLFF. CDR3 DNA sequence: TGCGCCAGCAGCCAAGATTGGCAGGCGGCGGGGGCTAATGAAAAACTGTTTTTT.

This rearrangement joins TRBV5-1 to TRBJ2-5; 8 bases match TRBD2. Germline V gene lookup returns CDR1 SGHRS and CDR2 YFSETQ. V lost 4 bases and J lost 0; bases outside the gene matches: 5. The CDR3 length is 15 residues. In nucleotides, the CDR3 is TGCGCCAGCAGCCCCCCGGGGGGGTACCAAGAGACCCAGTACTTC. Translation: CASSPPGGYQETQYF.

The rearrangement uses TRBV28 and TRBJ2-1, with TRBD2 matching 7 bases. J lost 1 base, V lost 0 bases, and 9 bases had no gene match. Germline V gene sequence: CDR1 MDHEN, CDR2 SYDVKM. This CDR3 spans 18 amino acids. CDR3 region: CASSLWVRRGTSYNEQFF. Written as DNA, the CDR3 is TGTGCCAGCAGTTTATGGGTCCGGCGGGGGACTTCCTACAATGAGCAGTTCTTC. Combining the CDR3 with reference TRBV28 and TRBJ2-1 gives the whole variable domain DVKVTQSSRYLVKRTGEKVFLECVQDMDHENMFWYRQDPGLGLRLIYFSYDVKMKEKGDIPEGYSVSREKKERFSLILESASTNQTSMYLCASSLWVRRGTSYNEQFFGPGTRLTVL.

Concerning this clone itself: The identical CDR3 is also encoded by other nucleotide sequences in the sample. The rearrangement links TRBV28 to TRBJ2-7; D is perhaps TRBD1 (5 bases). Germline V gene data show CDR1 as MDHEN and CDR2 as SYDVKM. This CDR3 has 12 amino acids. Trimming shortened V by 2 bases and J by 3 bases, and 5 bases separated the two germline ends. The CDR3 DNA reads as TGTGCCAGCAGTTTACAGGGCTACGAGCAGTACTTC. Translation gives CASSLQGYEQYF. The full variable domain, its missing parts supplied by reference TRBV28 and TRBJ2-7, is DVKVTQSSRYLVKRTGEKVFLECVQDMDHENMFWYRQDPGLGLRLIYFSYDVKMKEKGDIPEGYSVSREKKERFSLILESASTNQTSMYLCASSLQGYEQYFGPGTRLTVT.

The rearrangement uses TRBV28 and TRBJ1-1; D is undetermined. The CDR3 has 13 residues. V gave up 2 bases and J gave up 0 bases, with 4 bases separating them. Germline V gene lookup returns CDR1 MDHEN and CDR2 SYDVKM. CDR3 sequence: CASSLPMNTEAFF. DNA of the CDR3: TGTGCCAGCAGTTTACCTATGAACACTGAAGCTTTCTTT.

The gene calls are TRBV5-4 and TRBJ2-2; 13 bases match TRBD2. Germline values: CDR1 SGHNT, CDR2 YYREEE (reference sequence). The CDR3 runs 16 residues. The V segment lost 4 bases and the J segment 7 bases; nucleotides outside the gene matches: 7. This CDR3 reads CASSPATSGGIGELFF. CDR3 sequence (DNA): TGTGCCAGCAGCCCCGCGACTAGCGGGGGGATCGGGGAGCTGTTTTTT.

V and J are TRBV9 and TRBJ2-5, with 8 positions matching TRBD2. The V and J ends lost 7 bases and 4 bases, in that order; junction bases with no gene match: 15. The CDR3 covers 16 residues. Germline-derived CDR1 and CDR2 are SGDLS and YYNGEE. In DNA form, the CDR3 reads TGTGCCAGCGACAGAACGGGGGGGGGACTCGGAGAGACCCAGTACTTC. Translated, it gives CASDRTGGGLGETQYF.

The CDR3 DNA reads as TGTGCCAGCAGTCCTACAGGGGTCACCTACGAGCAGTACTTC. The encoded protein is CASSPTGVTYEQYF. V usage is TRBV6-5 and J usage is TRBJ2-7; 7 nucleotides align to TRBD1. V gave up 5 bases and J gave up 2 bases; unmatched junction bases: 6. Germline lookup yields CDR1 MNHEY and CDR2 SVGAGI. CDR3 length: 14 residues.

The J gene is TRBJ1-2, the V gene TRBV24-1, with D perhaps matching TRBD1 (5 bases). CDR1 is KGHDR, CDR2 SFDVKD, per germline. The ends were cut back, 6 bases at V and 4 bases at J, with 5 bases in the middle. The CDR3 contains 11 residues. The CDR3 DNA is TGTGCCACCAGTCAGGGCTATGGCTACACCTTC. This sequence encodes CATSQGYGYTF.

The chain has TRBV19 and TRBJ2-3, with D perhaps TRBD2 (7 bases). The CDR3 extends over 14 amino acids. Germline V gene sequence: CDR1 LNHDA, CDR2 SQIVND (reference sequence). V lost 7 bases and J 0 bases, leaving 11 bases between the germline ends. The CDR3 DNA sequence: TGTGCCAGTACGGCGGGGGCAAGCACAGATACGCAGTATTTT. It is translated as CASTAGASTDTQYF.

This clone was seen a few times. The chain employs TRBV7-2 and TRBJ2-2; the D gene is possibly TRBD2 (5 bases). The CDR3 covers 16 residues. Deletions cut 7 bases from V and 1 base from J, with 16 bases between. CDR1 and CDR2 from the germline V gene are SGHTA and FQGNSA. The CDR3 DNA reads TGTGCCAGCACCCGACCGGGATCTAAGAACACCGGGGAGCTGTTTTTT. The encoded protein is CASTRPGSKNTGELFF.

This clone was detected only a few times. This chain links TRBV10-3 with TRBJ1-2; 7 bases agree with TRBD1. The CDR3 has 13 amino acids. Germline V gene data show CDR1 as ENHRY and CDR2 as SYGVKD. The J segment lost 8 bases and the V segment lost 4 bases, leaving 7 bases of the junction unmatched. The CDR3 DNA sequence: TGTGCCATCAGTGTGAAGGGGGCGTCGGGCTACACCTTC. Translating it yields CAISVKGASGYTF.

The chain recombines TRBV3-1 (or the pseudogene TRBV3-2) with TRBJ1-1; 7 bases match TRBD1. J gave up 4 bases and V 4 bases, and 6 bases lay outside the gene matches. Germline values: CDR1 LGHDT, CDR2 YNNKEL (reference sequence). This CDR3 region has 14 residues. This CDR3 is CASSRNRGITEAFF. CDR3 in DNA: TGTGCCAGCAGCCGCAACAGGGGAATCACTGAAGCTTTCTTT.